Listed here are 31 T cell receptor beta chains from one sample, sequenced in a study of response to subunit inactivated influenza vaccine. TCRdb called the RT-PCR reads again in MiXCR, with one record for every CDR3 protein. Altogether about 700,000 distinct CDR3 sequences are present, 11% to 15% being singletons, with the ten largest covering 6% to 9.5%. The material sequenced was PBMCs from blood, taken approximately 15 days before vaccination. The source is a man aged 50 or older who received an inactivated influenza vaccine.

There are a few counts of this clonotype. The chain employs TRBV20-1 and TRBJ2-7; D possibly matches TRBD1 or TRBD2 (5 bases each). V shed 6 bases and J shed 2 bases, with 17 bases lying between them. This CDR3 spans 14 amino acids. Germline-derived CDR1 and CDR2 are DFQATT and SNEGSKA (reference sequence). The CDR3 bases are TGCAGTGCGAGCAAGGCAGGGACCACCTACGAGCAGTACTTC. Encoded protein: CSASKAGTTYEQYF.

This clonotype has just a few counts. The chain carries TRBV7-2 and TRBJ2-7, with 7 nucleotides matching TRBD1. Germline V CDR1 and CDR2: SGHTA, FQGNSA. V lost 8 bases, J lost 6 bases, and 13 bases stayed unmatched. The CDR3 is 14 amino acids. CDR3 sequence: CASDLQGLSGEQYF. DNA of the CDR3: TGTGCCAGCGACTTACAGGGGCTTTCTGGCGAGCAGTACTTC.

Here the CDR3 DNA reads TGTGCCTGGAGTTTCATGGGAAATACGCAGTATTTT. Its protein product is CAWSFMGNTQYF. The genes are TRBV30 and TRBJ2-3; D not certain. The CDR3 is made up of 12 amino acids. V was clipped by 2 bases and J by 7 bases, with 10 bases between them. The germline V gene encodes CDR1 GTSNPN and CDR2 SVGIG (reference sequence).

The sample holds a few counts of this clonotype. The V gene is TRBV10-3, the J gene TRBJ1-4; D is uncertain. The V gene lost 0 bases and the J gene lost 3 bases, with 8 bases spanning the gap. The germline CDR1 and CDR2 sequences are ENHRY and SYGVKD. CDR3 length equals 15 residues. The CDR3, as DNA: TGTGCCATCAGTGAGTCGGTACGATCTAATGAAAAACTGTTTTTT. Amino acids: CAISESVRSNEKLFF.

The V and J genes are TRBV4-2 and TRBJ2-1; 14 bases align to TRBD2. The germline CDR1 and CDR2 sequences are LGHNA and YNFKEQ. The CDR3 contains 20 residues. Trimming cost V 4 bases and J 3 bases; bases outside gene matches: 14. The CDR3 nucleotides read TGTGCCAGCAGCCCCATGCCGGGACTAGCGGGGGAGAACGTCTACAATGAGCAGTTCTTC. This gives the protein CASSPMPGLAGENVYNEQFF.

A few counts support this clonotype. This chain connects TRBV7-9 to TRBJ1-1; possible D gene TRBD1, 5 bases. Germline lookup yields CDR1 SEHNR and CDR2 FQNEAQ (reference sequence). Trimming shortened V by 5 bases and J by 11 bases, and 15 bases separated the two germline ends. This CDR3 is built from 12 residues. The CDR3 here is CASSPRPEGAFF. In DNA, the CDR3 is TGTGCCAGCAGCCCCAGGCCCGAGGGGGCTTTCTTT. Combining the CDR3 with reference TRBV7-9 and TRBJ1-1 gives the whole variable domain DTGVSQNPRHKITKRGQNVTFRCDPISEHNRLYWYRQTLGQGPEFLTYFQNEAQLEKSRLLSDRFSAERPKGSFSTLEIQRTEQGDSAMYLCASSPRPEGAFFGQGTRLTVV.

The CDR3 nucleotides read TGTGCCAGCAGCCCCTGGAGGGTTGCAACTAATGAAAAACTGTTTTTT. Residues: CASSPWRVATNEKLFF. The V call is TRBV28, the J call TRBJ1-4; D not resolved. V gave up 6 bases and J gave up 0 bases, with 14 bases separating them. The CDR3 length is 16 residues. Germline CDR1 is MDHEN and CDR2 is SYDVKM.

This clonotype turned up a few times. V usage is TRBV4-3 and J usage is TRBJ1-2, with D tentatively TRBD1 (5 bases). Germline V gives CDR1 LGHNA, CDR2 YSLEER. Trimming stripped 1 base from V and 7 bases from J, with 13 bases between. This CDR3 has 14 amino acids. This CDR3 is CASSQVRGTGGYTF. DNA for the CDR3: TGCGCCAGCAGCCAAGTTAGGGGCACTGGTGGCTACACCTTC.

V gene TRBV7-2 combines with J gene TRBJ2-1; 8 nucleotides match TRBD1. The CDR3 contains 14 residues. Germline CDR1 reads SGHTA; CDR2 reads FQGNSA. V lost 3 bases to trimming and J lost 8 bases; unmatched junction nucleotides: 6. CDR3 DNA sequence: TGTGCCAGCAGCTTCCGACAGGGGAAGGATGAGCAGTTCTTC. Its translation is CASSFRQGKDEQFF. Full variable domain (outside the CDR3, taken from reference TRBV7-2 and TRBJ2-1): GAGVSQSPSNKVTEKGKDVELRCDPISGHTALYWYRQSLGQGLEFLIYFQGNSAPDKSGLPSDRFSAERTGGSVSTLTIQRTQQEDSAVYLCASSFRQGKDEQFFGPGTRLTVL.

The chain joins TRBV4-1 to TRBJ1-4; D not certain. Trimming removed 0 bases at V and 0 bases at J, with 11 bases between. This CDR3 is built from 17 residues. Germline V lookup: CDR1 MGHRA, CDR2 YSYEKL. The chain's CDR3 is CASSQEGPQPTNEKLFF. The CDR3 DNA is TGCGCCAGCAGCCAAGAAGGGCCCCAGCCAACTAATGAAAAACTGTTTTTT.

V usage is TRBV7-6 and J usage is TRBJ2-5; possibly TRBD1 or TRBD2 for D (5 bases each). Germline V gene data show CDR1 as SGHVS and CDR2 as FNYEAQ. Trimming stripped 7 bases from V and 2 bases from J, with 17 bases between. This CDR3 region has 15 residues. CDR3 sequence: CASTNHRGEQETQYF. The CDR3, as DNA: TGTGCCAGCACCAATCACCGGGGCGAGCAAGAGACCCAGTACTTC.

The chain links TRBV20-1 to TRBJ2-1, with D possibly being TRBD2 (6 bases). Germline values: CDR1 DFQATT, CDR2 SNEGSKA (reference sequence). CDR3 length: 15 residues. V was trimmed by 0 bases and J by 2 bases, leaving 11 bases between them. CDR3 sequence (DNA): TGCAGTGCTAGAGACCTAGCGAGGCCCTACAATGAGCAGTTCTTC. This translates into CSARDLARPYNEQFF.

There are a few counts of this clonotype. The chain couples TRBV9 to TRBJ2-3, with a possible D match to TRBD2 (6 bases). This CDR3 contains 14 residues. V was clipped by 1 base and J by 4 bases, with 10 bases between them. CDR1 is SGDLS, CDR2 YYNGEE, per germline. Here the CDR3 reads CASSVFGRPDTQYF. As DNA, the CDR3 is TGTGCCAGCAGCGTATTCGGGAGACCAGATACGCAGTATTTT.

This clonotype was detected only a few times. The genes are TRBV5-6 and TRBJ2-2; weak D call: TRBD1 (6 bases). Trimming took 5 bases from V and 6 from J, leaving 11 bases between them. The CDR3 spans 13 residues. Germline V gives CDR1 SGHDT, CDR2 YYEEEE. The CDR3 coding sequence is TGTGCCAGCAGTCTCGGACAGCCCGGGGAGCTGTTTTTT. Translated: CASSLGQPGELFF.

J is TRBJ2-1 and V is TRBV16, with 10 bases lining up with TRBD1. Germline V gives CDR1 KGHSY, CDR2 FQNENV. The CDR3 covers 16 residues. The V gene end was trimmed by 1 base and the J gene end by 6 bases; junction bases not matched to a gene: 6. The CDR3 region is CASSQWLDRGPNEQFF. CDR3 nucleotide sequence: TGTGCCAGCAGCCAATGGCTAGACAGGGGGCCCAATGAGCAGTTCTTC.

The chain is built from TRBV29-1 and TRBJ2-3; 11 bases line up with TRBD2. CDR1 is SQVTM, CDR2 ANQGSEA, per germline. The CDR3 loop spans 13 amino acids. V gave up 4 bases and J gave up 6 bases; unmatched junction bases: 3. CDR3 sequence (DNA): TGCAGCGTTGTACCTAGCGGGAGGGATACGCAGTATTTT. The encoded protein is CSVVPSGRDTQYF.

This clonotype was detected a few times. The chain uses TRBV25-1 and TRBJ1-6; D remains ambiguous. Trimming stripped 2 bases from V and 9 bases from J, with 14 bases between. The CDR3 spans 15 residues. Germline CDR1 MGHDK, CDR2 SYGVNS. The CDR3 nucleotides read TGTGCCAGCAGTGAAAGTATGGCGGGGAGTTCACCCCTCCACTTT. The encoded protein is CASSESMAGSSPLHF. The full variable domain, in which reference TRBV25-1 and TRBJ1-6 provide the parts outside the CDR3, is EADIYQTPRYLVIGTGKKITLECSQTMGHDKMYWYQQDPGMELHLIHYSYGVNSTEKGDLSSESTVSRIRTEHFPLTLESARPSHTSQYLCASSESMAGSSPLHFGNGTRLTVT.

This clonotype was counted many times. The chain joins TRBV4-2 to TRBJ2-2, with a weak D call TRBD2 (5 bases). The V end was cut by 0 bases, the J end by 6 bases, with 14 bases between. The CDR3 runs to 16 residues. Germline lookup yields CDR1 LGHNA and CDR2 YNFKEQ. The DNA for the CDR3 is TGTGCCAGCAGCCAAGATCTTGGGCGGAGGTCCGGGGAGCTGTTTTTT. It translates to CASSQDLGRRSGELFF.

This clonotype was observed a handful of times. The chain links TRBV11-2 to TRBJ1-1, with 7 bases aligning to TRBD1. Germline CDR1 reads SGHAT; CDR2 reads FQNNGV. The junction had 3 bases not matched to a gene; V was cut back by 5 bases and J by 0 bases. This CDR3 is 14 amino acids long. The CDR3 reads CASSTDRMNTEAFF. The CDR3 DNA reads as TGTGCCAGCAGCACGGACAGGATGAACACTGAAGCTTTCTTT. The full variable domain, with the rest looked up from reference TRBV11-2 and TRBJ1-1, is EAGVAQSPRYKIIEKRQSVAFWCNPISGHATLYWYQQILGQGPKLLIQFQNNGVVDDSQLPKDRFSAERLKGVDSTLKIQPAKLEDSAVYLCASSTDRMNTEAFFGQGTRLTVV.

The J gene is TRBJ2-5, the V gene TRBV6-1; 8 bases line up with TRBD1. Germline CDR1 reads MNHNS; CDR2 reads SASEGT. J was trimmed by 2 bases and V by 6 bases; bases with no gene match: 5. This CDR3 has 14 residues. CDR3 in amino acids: CASRGQALQETQYF. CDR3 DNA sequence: TGTGCCAGCAGGGGACAGGCCCTTCAAGAGACCCAGTACTTC.

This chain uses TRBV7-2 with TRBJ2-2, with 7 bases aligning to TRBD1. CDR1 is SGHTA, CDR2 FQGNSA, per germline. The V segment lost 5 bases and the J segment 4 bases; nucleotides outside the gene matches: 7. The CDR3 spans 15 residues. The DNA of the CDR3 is TGTGCCAGCAGCCCAAGGGGGCCGACCACCGGGGAGCTGTTTTTT. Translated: CASSPRGPTTGELFF.

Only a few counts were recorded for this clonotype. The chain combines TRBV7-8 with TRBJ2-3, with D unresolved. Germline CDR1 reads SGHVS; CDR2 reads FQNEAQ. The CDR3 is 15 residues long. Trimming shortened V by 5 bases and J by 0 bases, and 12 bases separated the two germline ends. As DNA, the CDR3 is TGTGCCAGCAGCACCCAGAGATTAAGCACAGATACGCAGTATTTT. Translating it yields CASSTQRLSTDTQYF.

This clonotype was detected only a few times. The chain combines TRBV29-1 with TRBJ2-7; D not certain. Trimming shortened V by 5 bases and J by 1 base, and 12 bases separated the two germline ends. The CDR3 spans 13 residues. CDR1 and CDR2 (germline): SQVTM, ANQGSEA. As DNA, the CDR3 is TGCAGCGTTCAAAGCCCTCGTTCCTACGAGCAGTACTTC. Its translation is CSVQSPRSYEQYF.

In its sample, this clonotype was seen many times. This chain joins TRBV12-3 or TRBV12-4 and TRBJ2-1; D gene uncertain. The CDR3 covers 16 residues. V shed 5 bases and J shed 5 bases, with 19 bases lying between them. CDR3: CASSELRGLGDNEQFF. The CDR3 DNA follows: TGTGCCAGCAGTGAACTTCGAGGCCTCGGTGACAATGAGCAGTTCTTC.

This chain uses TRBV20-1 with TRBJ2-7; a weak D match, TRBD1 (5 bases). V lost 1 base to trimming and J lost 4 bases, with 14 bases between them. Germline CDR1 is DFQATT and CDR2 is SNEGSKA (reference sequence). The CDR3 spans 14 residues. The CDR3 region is CSARVRTSLYEQYF. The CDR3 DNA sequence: TGCAGTGCTAGAGTTAGGACAAGTCTATACGAGCAGTACTTC.

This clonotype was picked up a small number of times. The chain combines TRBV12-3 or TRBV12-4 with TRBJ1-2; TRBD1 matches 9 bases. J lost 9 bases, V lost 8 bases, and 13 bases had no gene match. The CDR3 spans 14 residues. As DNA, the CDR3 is TGTGCCAGCGCCCTGAAGCGGGACAGGGTACGCTACACCTTC. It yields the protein CASALKRDRVRYTF.

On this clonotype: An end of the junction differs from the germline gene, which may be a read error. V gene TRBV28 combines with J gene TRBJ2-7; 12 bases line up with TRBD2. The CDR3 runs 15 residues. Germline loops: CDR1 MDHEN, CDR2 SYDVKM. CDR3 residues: CDSRQTSGRSYEQYF. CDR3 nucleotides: TGTGACAGCAGACAAACTAGCGGGAGGTCCTACGAGCAGTACTTC.

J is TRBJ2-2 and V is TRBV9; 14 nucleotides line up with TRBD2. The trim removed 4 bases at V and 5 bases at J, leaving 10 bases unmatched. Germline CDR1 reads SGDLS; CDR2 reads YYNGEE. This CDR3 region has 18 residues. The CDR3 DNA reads TGTGCCAGCAGCCTAGGACTAGCGGGAGGCCAGGGAACCGGGGAGCTGTTTTTT. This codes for CASSLGLAGGQGTGELFF.

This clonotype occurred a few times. The CDR3, as DNA: TGCAGTGCTAGTACCACGAACTACAATGAGCAGTTCTTC. Amino acid sequence: CSASTTNYNEQFF. This rearrangement joins TRBV20-1 to TRBJ2-1; D is unclear. Trimming took 3 bases from V and 3 from J, leaving 9 bases between them. The germline CDR1 and CDR2 sequences are DFQATT and SNEGSKA (reference sequence). The CDR3 loop spans 13 amino acids.

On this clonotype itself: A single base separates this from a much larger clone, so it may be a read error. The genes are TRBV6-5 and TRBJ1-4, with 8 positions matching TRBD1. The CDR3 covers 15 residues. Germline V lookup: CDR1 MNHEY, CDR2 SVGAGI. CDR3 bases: TGTTCCAGCAGTTACTCCGGACAGGGAAACGAAAAACTGTTTTTT. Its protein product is CSSSYSGQGNEKLFF.

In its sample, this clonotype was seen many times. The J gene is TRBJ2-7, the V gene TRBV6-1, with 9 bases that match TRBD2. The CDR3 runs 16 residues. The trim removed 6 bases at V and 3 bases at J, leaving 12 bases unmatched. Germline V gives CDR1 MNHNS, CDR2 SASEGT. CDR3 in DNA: TGTGCCAGCAGACCCTCCGGGACTAGCCGAAACTACGAGCAGTACTTC. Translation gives CASRPSGTSRNYEQYF.